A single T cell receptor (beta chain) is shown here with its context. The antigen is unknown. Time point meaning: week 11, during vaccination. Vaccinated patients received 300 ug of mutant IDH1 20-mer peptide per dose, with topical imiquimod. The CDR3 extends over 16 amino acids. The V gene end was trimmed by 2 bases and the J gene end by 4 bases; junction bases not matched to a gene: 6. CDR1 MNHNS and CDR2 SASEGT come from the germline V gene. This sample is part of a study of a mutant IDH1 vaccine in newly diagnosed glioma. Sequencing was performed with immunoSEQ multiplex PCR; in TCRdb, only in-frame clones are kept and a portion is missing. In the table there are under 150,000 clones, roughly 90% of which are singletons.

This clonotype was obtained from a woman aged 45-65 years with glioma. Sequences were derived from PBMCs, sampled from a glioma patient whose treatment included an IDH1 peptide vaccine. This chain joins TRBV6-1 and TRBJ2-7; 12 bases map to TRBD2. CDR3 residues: CASSEQRLAGGYEQYF. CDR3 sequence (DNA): TGTGCCAGCAGTGAACAAAGGCTAGCGGGAGGGTACGAGCAGTACTTC.